The T cell receptor (beta chain) described here comes from a study of patients and donors after allogeneic stem cell transplantation. Germline CDR1 is SGHAT and CDR2 is FQNNGV. The CDR3 is made up of 13 amino acids. V was clipped by 3 bases and J by 7 bases, with 9 bases between them. TCRdb reprocessed the RT-PCR reads with MiXCR, giving one entry per CDR3 protein. This table holds fewer than 500,000 distinct CDR3 sequences, roughly 16% found once. Input material: blood, either unsorted or a sorted T cell fraction (not recorded which). This chain connects TRBV11-2 to TRBJ1-4; D is ambiguous. The TCR was taken from a human donor who was either an allogeneic HSCT recipient or a stem cell or donor lymphocyte infusion donor (not recorded which). It is not recorded whose cells these are; they may come from a transplant donor. CDR3 region: CASSFALREKLFF. CDR3 nucleotide sequence: TGTGCCAGCAGCTTTGCGCTTCGTGAAAAACTGTTTTTT.